The rows below give T cell receptor beta chains drawn from one sample of a study of T cell changes during pregnancy in multiple sclerosis. Profiling relied on immunoSEQ multiplex PCR, and the TCRdb table lists in-frame clones only, not all of them. Of tens of thousands of clones detected, roughly 94% appear once; the ten largest clones hold approximately 1.8%. The sample consisted of peripheral blood, taken in the third trimester of pregnancy. All receptors derive from a female donor with multiple sclerosis, enrolled in a pregnancy study. Each CDR3 is given without its conserved first and last residue.

V gene: TRBV5-1; CDR3 protein: ASSFVLTGGNTEAF
V gene: TRBV29-1; CDR3 protein: SVGGGTGRLGYT
V gene: TRBV10-3; CDR3 protein: AISEQGISNSPLH
V gene: TRBV11-2; CDR3 protein: ASSSIAGSGELF
V gene: TRBV18; CDR3 protein: ASSPTGTSGRRELF
V gene: TRBV27; CDR3 protein: ASSLSIGAYGYT
V gene: TRBV4-1; CDR3 protein: ASSQVQSTDTQY
V gene: TRBV19; CDR3 protein: ASSTRRASSYNEQF
V gene: TRBV20-1; CDR3 protein: SVGLTDTQY
V gene: TRBV18; CDR3 protein: ASSPLGTGGMDEQY
V gene: TRBV7-9; CDR3 protein: ASSPLGGSGSSPYEQY
V gene: TRBV6-5; CDR3 protein: ASSPEDRGNTEAF
V gene: TRBV7-2; CDR3 protein: ASSLSGTSGGASYEQY
V gene: TRBV6-6; CDR3 protein: ASTTYARVSNQPQH
V gene: TRBV5-6; CDR3 protein: ASSYRDTEAF
V gene: TRBV11-3; CDR3 protein: ASSPIGVSGANVLT
V gene: TRBV7-8; CDR3 protein: ASSFFREVTYNEQF
V gene: TRBV5-6; CDR3 protein: ASSLRIGTSEAPLH
V gene: TRBV5-6; CDR3 protein: ASSQGQAHPYEQY
V gene: TRBV5-6; CDR3 protein: ASSSRTGTQGGTDTQY
V gene: TRBV27; CDR3 protein: ASGPLAGADTQY
V gene: TRBV11-3; CDR3 protein: ASSWAGENTEAF
V gene: TRBV27; CDR3 protein: ASSLSGTGTGNTIY
V gene: TRBV19; CDR3 protein: ASSSQGGYGYT
V gene: TRBV7-6; CDR3 protein: ASSSDRPNQETQY
V gene: TRBV6-5; CDR3 protein: ASSYREGPYEQY
V gene: TRBV6-6; CDR3 protein: ASRKGGGIYNEQF
V gene: TRBV30; CDR3 protein: AWFRPGQETQY
V gene: TRBV11-2; CDR3 protein: ASSIRQGGYGYT
V gene: TRBV4-1; CDR3 protein: ASSQGWIGQIIGEPQH
V gene: TRBV14; CDR3 protein: ASSQVAGTGGSYEQY
V gene: TRBV2; CDR3 protein: ASSERQGLYGYT